The 10 T cell receptor beta chains in this list originate from one sample, sequenced in a study of T cell responses to AZD1222 COVID-19 vaccine. The assay was immunoSEQ multiplex PCR, and TCRdb's table has in-frame clones only and misses some. The listing contains over 140,000 clones. The source material was peripheral blood. Source of these receptors: an adult in good health.

The rearrangement links TRBV7-2 to TRBJ1-2; D call uncertain. Germline lookup yields CDR1 SGHTA and CDR2 FQGNSA. Trimming removed 0 bases at V and 8 bases at J, with 13 bases between. This CDR3 is built from 14 residues. The CDR3 spells CASSLAYAEKGYTF. DNA for the CDR3: TGTGCCAGCAGCTTAGCGTACGCAGAAAAGGGCTACACCTTC. Using reference TRBV7-2 and TRBJ1-2 for the parts outside the CDR3, the full variable domain is GAGVSQSPSNKVTEKGKDVELRCDPISGHTALYWYRQSLGQGLEFLIYFQGNSAPDKSGLPSDRFSAERTGGSVSTLTIQRTQQEDSAVYLCASSLAYAEKGYTFGSGTRLTVV.

This sequence joins TRBV19 and TRBJ2-1; no definite D call. Trimming stripped 5 bases from V and 4 bases from J, with 9 bases between. The germline gives CDR1 LNHDA, CDR2 SQIVND (reference sequence). There are 13 residues in the CDR3. The CDR3 coding sequence is TGTGCCAGTAGTCTCGGCGGTTACAATGAGCAGTTCTTC. Translating it yields CASSLGGYNEQFF. The full variable domain, in which reference TRBV19 and TRBJ2-1 provide the parts outside the CDR3, is DGGITQSPKYLFRKEGQNVTLSCEQNLNHDAMYWYRQDPGQGLRLIYYSQIVNDFQKGDIAEGYSVSREKKESFPLTVTSAQKNPTAFYLCASSLGGYNEQFFGPGTRLTVL.

The chain uses TRBV18 and TRBJ1-4; D gene unclear. Germline CDR1 KGHSH, CDR2 LQKENI. Trimming cost V 2 bases and J 7 bases, with 8 bases left between them. The length of the CDR3 is 13 residues. The CDR3 sequence: CASSPNWGEKLFF. The CDR3 DNA follows: TGTGCCAGCTCACCAAACTGGGGTGAAAAACTGTTTTTT.

CDR3 in amino acids: CASSNGQGGYSPLHF. The CDR3 region has the DNA TGTGCCAGCAGTAACGGACAGGGAGGGTACTCACCCCTCCACTTT. The rearrangement joins TRBV2 to TRBJ1-6; TRBD1 agrees at 8 bases. V gave up 5 bases and J gave up 10 bases; unmatched junction bases: 10. This CDR3 has 15 amino acids. Looked up from germline, CDR1 is SNHLY and CDR2 is FYNNEI.

The chain couples TRBV5-1 to TRBJ2-7; D remains ambiguous. From germline, CDR1 is SGHRS and CDR2 YFSETQ. The CDR3 spans 15 residues. V lost 0 bases and J 3 bases, leaving 13 bases between the germline ends. This CDR3 is CASSLDRARRYEQYF. DNA of the CDR3: TGCGCCAGCAGCTTGGATCGTGCAAGACGCTACGAGCAGTACTTC.

CDR3 coding DNA: TGTGCCTGGAGTGGACAGACCGGAACCTACGAGCAGTACTTC. It codes for CAWSGQTGTYEQYF. V gene TRBV30 combines with J gene TRBJ2-7; D may be TRBD1 (5 bases). Trimming pared 1 base from V and 2 bases from J, leaving 12 bases between. The length of the CDR3 is 14 residues. Germline V gene lookup returns CDR1 GTSNPN and CDR2 SVGIG (reference sequence).

This rearrangement joins TRBV6-4 to TRBJ1-5; D uncertain. CDR1 and CDR2 (germline): MRHNA, SNTAGT. V was shortened by 2 bases and J by 2 bases, with 19 bases between the two germline ends. The CDR3 sequence is 18 residues long. CDR3 nucleotides: TGTGCCAGCAGTGACCGGCCCCCAGAAATAACGGGCAATCAGCCCCAGCATTTT. This codes for CASSDRPPEITGNQPQHF.

This chain joins TRBV4-2 and TRBJ1-5; D is possibly TRBD1 (5 bases). Trimming took 1 base from V and 4 from J, leaving 11 bases between them. This CDR3 is 15 amino acids long. In germline, CDR1 is LGHNA, CDR2 YNFKEQ. The CDR3 loop reads CASSQAGQDNQPQHF. In DNA form, the CDR3 reads TGTGCCAGCAGCCAAGCGGGGCAGGATAATCAGCCCCAGCATTTT.

The chain couples TRBV2 to TRBJ2-3; 10 bases fit TRBD1. Germline CDR1 is SNHLY and CDR2 is FYNNEI. The CDR3 covers 16 residues. V dropped 2 bases and J dropped 6; count of bases not matched to a gene: 8. CDR3 nucleotides: TGTGCCAGCAGTGAAACCGGACAGGGGGGTTTTGATACGCAGTATTTT. Its translation is CASSETGQGGFDTQYF.

This chain uses TRBV19 with TRBJ1-4; the D gene is possibly TRBD1 (5 bases). The ends were cut back, 4 bases at V and 0 bases at J, with 12 bases in the middle. Per germline, CDR1 LNHDA and CDR2 SQIVND (reference sequence). The CDR3 totals 16 residues. The CDR3 spells CASSTPGGATNEKLFF. DNA of the CDR3: TGTGCCAGTAGTACCCCGGGGGGGGCAACTAATGAAAAACTGTTTTTT.